This TCR beta chain was identified in a study of T cell responses to AZD1222 COVID-19 vaccine. Per germline, CDR1 LGHNT and CDR2 FRNRAP. This CDR3 spans 17 amino acids. V shed 2 bases, J shed 0 bases, and the junction held 7 bases outside the gene matches. Remarks on this clone: Its specificity is unknown.

Measured with immunoSEQ multiplex PCR; TCRdb has only the in-frame clones, and not every one. The table has 150,000 to 180,000 clones, about 88% seen once. Findings and limits, study-wide: Recipients of two AZD1222 doses showed rising Spike-specific TCR breadth and depth.

The sequence was collected from an adult in good health. Here the sequenced sample was peripheral blood, taken on day 0 of AZD1222 vaccination. The chain recombines TRBV12-5 with TRBJ2-3, with 8 nucleotides matching TRBD2. The CDR3 coding sequence is TGTGCTAGTGGTTTGATGTCTAGCGGGCCTAGCACAGATACGCAGTATTTT. Translation gives CASGLMSSGPSTDTQYF.